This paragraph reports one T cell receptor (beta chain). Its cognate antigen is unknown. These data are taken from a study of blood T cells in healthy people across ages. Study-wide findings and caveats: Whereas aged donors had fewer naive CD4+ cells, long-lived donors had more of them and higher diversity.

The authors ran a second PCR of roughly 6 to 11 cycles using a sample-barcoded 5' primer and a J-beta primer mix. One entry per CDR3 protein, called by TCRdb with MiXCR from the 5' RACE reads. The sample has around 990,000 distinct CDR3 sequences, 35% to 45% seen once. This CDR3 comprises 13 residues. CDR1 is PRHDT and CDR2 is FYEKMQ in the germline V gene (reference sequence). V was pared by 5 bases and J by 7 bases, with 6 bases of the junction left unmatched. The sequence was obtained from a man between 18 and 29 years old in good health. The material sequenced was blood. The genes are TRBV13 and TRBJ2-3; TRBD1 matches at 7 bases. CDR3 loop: CASSTGTVNTQYF. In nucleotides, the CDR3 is TGTGCCAGCAGCACTGGGACAGTCAATACGCAGTATTTT.